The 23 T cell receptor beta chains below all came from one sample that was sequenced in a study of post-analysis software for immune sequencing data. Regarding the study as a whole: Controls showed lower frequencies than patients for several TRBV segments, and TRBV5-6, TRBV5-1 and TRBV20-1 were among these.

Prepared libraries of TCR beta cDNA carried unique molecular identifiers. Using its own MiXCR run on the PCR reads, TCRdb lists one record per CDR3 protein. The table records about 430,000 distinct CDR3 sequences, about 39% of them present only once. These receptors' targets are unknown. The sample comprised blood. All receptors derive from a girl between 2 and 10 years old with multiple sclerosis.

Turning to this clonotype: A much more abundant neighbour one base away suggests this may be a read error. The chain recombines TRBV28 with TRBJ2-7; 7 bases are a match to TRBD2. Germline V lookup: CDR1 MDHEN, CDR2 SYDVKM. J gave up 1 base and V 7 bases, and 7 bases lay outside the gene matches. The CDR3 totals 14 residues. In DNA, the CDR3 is TGTGCCAGCAACTCGAGCGGGGAATCCTACGAGCAGTACTTC. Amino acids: CASNSSGESYEQYF.

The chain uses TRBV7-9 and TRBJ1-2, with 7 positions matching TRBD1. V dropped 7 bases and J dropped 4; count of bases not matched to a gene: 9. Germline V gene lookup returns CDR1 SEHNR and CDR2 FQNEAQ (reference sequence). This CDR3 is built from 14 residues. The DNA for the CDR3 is TGTGCCAGCAACACAGGGGAGGAAGGCTATGGCTACACCTTC. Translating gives CASNTGEEGYGYTF. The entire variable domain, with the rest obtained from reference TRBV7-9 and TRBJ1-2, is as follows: DTGVSQNPRHKITKRGQNVTFRCDPISEHNRLYWYRQTLGQGPEFLTYFQNEAQLEKSRLLSDRFSAERPKGSFSTLEIQRTEQGDSAMYLCASNTGEEGYGYTFGSGTRLTVV.

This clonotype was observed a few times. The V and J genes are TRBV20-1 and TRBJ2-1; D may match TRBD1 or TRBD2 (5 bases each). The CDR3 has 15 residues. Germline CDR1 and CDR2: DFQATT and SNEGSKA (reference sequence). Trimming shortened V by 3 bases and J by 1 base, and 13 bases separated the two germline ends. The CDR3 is CSASVGRQSYNEQFF. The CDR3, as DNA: TGCAGTGCTAGTGTGGGACGCCAATCCTACAATGAGCAGTTCTTC.

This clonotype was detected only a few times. In DNA form, the CDR3 reads TGCGCCAGCAGCTCCGCGGGACATAACACTGAAGCTTTCTTT. The encoded protein is CASSSAGHNTEAFF. The genes are TRBV5-1 and TRBJ1-1; TRBD1 is a possible D gene (6 bases). Per the germline V gene, CDR1 is SGHRS and CDR2 is YFSETQ. Deletions cut 3 bases from V and 2 bases from J, with 11 bases between. The CDR3 has 14 residues.

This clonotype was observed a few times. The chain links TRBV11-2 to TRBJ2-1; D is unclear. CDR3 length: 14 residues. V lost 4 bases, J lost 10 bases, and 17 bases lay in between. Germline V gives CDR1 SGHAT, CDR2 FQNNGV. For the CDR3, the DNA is TGTGCCAGCAGCTCCCGCCTGGCGCCCAGGGAGCAGTTCTTC. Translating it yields CASSSRLAPREQFF.

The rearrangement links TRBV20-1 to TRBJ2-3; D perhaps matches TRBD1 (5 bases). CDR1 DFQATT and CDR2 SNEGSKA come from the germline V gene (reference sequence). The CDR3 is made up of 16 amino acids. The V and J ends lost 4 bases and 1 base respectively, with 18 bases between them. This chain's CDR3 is CSANRAQGWGTDTQYF. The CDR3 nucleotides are TGCAGTGCTAACCGGGCCCAGGGATGGGGCACAGATACGCAGTATTTT.

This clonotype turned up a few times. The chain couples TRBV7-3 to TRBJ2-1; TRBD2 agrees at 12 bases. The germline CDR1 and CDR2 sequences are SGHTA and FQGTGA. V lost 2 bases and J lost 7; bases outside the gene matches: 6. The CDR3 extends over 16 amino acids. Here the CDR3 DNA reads TGTGCCAGCAGCTTAGGCCGGACTAGCGGGACAAATGAGCAGTTCTTC. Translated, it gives CASSLGRTSGTNEQFF.

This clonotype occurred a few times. CDR3: CASGTTGWGGYTF. The CDR3 nucleotides are TGTGCCAGCGGAACAACAGGGTGGGGTGGCTACACCTTC. The rearrangement joins TRBV7-9 to TRBJ1-2; a possible D gene is TRBD1 (6 bases). Germline CDR1 reads SEHNR; CDR2 reads FQNEAQ (reference sequence). The V end lost 8 bases, the J end lost 7 bases, and 17 bases lay between the germline ends. CDR3 size: 13 residues.

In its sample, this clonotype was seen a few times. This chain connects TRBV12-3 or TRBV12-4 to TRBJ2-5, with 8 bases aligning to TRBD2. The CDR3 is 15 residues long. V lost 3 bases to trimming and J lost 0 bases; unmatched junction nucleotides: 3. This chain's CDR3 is CASSFAGGNQETQYF. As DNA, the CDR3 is TGTGCCAGCAGTTTCGCGGGAGGCAACCAAGAGACCCAGTACTTC.

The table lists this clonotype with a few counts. CDR3 sequence reads: CASSLFTDSGAFF. As DNA, the CDR3 is TGTGCCAGCAGTTTATTCACGGACAGTGGCGCTTTCTTT. The chain uses TRBV12-3 or TRBV12-4 and TRBJ1-1; a weak D match, TRBD1 (6 bases). The CDR3 is 13 amino acids. Trimming pared 2 bases from V and 11 bases from J, leaving 15 bases between.

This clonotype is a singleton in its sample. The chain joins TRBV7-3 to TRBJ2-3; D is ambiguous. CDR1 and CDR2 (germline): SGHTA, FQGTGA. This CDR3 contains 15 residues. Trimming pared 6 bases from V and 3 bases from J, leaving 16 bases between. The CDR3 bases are TGTGCCAGCAGTAATGTCCCTCTCGGTACAGATACGCAGTATTTT. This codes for CASSNVPLGTDTQYF.

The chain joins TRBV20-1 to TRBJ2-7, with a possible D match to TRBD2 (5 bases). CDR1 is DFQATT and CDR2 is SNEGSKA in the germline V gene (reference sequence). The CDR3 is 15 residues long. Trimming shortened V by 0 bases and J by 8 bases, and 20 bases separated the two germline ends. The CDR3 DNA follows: TGCAGTGCTAGAGATCTTCGGGGATGGGGTCGCAAGCAGTACTTC. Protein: CSARDLRGWGRKQYF.

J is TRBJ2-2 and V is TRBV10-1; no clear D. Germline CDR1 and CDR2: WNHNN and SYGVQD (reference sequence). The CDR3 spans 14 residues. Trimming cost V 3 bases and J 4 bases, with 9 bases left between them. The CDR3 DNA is TGCGCCAGCAGTGACTCCGGGCTCACCGGGGAGCTGTTTTTT. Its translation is CASSDSGLTGELFF.

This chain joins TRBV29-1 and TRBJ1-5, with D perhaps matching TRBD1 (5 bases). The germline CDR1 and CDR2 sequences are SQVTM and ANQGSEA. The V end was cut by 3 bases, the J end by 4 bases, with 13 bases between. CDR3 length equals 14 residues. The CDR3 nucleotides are TGCAGCGTTGACGGGGGAGGTCATAATCAGCCCCAGCATTTT. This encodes CSVDGGGHNQPQHF. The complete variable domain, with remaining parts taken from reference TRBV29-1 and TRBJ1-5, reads SAVISQKPSRDICQRGTSLTIQCQVDSQVTMMFWYRQQPGQSLTLIATANQGSEATYESGFVIDKFPISRPNLTFSTLTVSNMSPEDSSIYLCSVDGGGHNQPQHFGDGTRLSIL.

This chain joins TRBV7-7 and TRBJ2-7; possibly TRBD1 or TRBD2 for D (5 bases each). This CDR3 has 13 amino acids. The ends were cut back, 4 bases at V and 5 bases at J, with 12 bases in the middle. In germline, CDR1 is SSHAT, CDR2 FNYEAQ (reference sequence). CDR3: CASSSRRGDEQYF. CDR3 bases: TGTGCCAGCAGCTCCAGACGAGGGGACGAGCAGTACTTC.

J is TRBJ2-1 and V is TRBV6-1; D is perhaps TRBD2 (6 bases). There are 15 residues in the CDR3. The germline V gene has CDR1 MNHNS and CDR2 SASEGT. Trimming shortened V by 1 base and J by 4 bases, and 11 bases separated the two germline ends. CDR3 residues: CASSEGRAPYNEQFF. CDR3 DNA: TGTGCCAGCAGTGAAGGGAGGGCCCCGTACAATGAGCAGTTCTTC.

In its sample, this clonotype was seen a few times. DNA of the CDR3: TGTGCCACCAGTGACCGGGTCCCCGAGACGACAGATACGCAGTATTTT. Amino acid sequence: CATSDRVPETTDTQYF. This sequence joins TRBV24-1 and TRBJ2-3; D is unresolved. CDR3 length equals 16 residues. Germline loops: CDR1 KGHDR, CDR2 SFDVKD. V was clipped by 4 bases and J by 3 bases, with 16 bases between them.

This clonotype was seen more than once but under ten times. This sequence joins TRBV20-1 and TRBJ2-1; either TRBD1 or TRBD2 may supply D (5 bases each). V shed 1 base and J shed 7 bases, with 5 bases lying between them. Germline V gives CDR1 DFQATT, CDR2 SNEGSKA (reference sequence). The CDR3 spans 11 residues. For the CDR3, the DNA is TGCAGTGCTAGAGGGGGGAATGAGCAGTTCTTC. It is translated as CSARGGNEQFF.

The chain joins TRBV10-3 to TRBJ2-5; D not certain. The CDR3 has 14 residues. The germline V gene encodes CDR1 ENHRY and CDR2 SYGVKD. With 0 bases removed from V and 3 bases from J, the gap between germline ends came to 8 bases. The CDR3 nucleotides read TGTGCCATCAGTGAGTCTGCGATTGAAGAGACCCAGTACTTC. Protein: CAISESAIEETQYF.

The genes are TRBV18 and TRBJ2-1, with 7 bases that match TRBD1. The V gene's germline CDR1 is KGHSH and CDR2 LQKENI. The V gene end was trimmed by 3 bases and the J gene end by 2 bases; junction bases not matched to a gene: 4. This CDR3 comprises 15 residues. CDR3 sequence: CASSPTGSPYNEQFF. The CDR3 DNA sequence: TGTGCCAGCTCACCGACAGGGAGCCCCTACAATGAGCAGTTCTTC.

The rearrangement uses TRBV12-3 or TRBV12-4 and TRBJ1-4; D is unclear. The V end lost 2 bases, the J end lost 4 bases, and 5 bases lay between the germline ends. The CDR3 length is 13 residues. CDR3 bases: TGTGCCAGCAGTTTACAGTATAATGAAAAACTGTTTTTT. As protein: CASSLQYNEKLFF.

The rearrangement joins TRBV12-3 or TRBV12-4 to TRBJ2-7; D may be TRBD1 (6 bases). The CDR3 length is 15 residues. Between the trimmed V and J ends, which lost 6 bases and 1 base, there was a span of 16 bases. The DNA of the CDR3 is TGTGCCAGCAGGGCCTCGGATAGGGGGTCCTACGAGCAGTACTTC. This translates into CASRASDRGSYEQYF.

The CDR3 DNA reads as TGCAGTGCTACCAGTAACTATGGCTACACCTTC. Its protein product is CSATSNYGYTF. The chain couples TRBV20-1 to TRBJ1-2; D remains ambiguous. V was trimmed by 4 bases and J by 1 base, leaving 4 bases between them. Germline-derived CDR1 and CDR2 are DFQATT and SNEGSKA (reference sequence). There are 11 residues in the CDR3.